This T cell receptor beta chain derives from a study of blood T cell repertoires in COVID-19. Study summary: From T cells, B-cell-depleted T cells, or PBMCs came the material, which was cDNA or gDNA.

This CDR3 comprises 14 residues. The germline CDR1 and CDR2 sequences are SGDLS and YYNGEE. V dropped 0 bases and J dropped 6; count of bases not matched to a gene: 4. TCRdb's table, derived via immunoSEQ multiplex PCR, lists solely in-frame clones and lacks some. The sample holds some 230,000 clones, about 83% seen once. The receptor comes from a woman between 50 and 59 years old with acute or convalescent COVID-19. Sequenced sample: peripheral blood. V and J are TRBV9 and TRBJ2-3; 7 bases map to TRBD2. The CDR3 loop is CASSVVGAGDTQYF. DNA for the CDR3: TGTGCCAGCAGCGTAGTGGGAGCGGGGGATACGCAGTATTTT.